This paragraph reports one T cell receptor beta chain. In its sample, this clone was seen once. Its binding antigen is unknown. No qualities accompany the bases; no much larger clone lies one base away. Participants in the prospective study were aged 18 to 89 years, lived in more than 20 United States geographic areas, and enrolled through a virtual design. Cohort assignment in the prospective study relied on participant-reported clinical history from a screening survey and a study questionnaire. Recovered participants in ImmuneRACE Cohort 3 were defined as having two consecutive negative NP/OP PCR tests, clearance from a healthcare professional, or resolution of symptoms. In the prospective study, whole blood, serum and a nasopharyngeal or oropharyngeal swab were collected from each participant by mobile phlebotomists. Participants in the prospective study had the option to provide additional blood draws and questionnaires over a roughly 2-month period. Prospective study blood samples were shipped either frozen or at room temperature before DNA extraction.

From cysteine to phenylalanine, the CDR3 is 13 amino acids long. Of all the DNA, just the CDR3 is kept, 39 bases in frame from base 1. CDR1 and CDR2 are read off the germline V gene as SGHVS and FNYEAQ. V sheds 1 base and J sheds 3 bases, leaving 6 bases between their ends. The data stem from a study of blood T cell repertoires in COVID-19 (dated by TCRdb to about 2020). In terms of the full investigation: The collaborator samples originated in the United States, Italy and Spain and spanned the acute and convalescent phases of COVID-19. The prospective study material was composed of cDNA or gDNA derived from T cells, B-cell-depleted T cells, or PBMCs. Subjects who had been exposed to COVID-19, were actively infected with it, or had recovered from it provided the deeply sampled blood TCRbeta repertoires that made up the dataset. The repertoires were released in a freely available public database meant as a resource for research on the immune response to SARS-CoV-2. The samples were drawn from two sources: the first 160 participants of the ongoing ImmuneRACE study, and 1,254 subjects contributed by 6 global collaborators. Nearly every sample came with metadata listing a de-identified subject ID, COVID-19 status, age in years and sex. HLA class I and class II types, where available, came from metadata supplied by the sample provider rather than from assay-based typing.

The immunoSEQ Assay, a bias-controlled multiplex PCR, was used to amplify TCRbeta CDR3 regions from genomic DNA. Per the original workflow: The number of nucleated cells in each sample was estimated from the amplification of reference gene primers within the assay. To quantify the absolute abundance of each unique TCRbeta CDR3 rearrangement, sequence reads were collapsed and filtered. Productive Simpson clonality was computed per sample as the square root of Simpson's diversity index over productive rearrangements. Not all clones reach the TCRdb copy of this immuneACCESS table, which keeps in-frame sequences only. Checked studies attribute under half of the gap to unresolved V genes and leave the rest unexplained. V and J calls and clone size are given by that table; D and trimming were obtained from the DNA. This sample has more than 350,000 clones in its table, and about 83% of those were observed once. About a tenth of the sample goes to the ten largest clones.

What the research found in general, with its limitations: The amount of clinical and demographic metadata varied by source and participant and was provided uncurated.

Source material: PBMCs or T cells enriched from blood (not recorded which). The receptor comes from a woman between 45 and 60 years old who had recovered from COVID-19. Here the chain combines TRBV7-6 and TRBJ2-5, with no D gene named confidently. The CDR3 protein is CASSLDLEETQYF. The DNA sequence is TGTGCCAGCAGCTTAGACCTAGAAGAGACCCAGTACTTC. Reference TRBV7-6 and TRBJ2-5 proteins supply the regions before and after the CDR3; the full variable domain is: GAGVSQSPRYKVTKRGQDVALRCDPISGHVSLYWYRQALGQGPEFLTYFNYEAQQDKSGLPNDRFSAERPEGSISTLTIQRTEQRDSAMYRCASSLDLEETQYFGPGTRLLVL.